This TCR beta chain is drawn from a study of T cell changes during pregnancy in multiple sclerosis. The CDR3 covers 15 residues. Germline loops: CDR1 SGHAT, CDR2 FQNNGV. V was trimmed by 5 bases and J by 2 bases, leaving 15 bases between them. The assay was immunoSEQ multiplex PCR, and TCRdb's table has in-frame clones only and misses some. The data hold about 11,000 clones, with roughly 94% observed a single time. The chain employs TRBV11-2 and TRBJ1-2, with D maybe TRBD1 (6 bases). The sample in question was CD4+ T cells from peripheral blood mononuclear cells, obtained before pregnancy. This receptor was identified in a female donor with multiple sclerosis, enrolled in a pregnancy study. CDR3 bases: TGTGCCAGCAGCCCAGTGACAGGAGCGAACTATGGCTACACCTTC. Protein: CASSPVTGANYGYTF.